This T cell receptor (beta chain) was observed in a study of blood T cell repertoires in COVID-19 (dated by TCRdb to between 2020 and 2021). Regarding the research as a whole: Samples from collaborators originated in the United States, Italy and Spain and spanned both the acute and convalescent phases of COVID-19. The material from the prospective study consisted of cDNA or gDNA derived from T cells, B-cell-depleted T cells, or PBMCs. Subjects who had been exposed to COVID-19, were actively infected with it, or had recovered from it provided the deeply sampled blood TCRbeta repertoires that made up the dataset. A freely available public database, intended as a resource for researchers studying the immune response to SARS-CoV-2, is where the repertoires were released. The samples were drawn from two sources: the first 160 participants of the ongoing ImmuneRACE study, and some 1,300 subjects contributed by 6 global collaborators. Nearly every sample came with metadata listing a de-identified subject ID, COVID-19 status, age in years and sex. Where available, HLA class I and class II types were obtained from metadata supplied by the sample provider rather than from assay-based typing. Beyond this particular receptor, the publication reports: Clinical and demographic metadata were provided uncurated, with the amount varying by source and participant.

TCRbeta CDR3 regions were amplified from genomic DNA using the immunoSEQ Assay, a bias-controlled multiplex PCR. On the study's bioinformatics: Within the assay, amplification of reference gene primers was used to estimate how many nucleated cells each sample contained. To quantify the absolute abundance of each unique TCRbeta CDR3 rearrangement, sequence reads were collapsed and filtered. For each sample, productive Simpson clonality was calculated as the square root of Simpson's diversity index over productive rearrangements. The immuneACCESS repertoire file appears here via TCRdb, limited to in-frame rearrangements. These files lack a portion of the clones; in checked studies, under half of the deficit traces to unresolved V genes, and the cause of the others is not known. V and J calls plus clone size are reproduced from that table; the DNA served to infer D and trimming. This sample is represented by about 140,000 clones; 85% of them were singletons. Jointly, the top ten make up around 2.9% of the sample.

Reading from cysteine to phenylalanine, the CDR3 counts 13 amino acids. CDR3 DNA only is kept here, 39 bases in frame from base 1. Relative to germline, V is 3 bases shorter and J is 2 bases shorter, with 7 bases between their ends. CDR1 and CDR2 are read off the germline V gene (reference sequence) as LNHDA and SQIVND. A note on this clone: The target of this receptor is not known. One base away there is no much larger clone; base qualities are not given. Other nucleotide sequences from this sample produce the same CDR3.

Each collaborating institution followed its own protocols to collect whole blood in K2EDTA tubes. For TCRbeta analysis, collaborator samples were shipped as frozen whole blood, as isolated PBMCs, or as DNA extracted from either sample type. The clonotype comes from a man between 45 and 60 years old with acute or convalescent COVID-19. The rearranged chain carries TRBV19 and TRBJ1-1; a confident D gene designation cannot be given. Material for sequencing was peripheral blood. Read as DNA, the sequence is TGTGCCAGTAGTATTGGAGGTAACACTGAAGCTTTCTTT. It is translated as CASSIGGNTEAFF.